This entry is about one TCR beta chain. Other DNA sequences from this sample encode an identical CDR3 as well. This sample is drawn from a study of blood T cell repertoires in COVID-19. As for the study in general: From the United States, Italy and Spain came samples of acute and convalescent COVID-19.

CDR3 length: 15 amino acids. Germline CDR1 and CDR2: SGDLS and YYNGEE. V gave up 0 bases and J gave up 4 bases; unmatched junction bases: 2. Authors' data handling: The assay estimated nucleated cells by amplifying reference gene primers. Generated by immunoSEQ multiplex PCR, the TCRdb table keeps only in-frame clones and is missing some. V and J calls and clone size are as listed in that table; D and trimming were resolved from the DNA. The sample lists about 360,000 clones, about 87% occurring once. This TCR derives from a young man who had recovered from COVID-19. Material for sequencing was PBMCs or T cells enriched from blood (not recorded which). The rearrangement links TRBV9 to TRBJ2-1; 9 bases align to TRBD2. CDR3 DNA: TGTGCCAGCAGCGTAGAGGGACTAGCATACAATGAGCAGTTCTTC. This sequence encodes CASSVEGLAYNEQFF.